Listed below are T cell receptor beta chains from one sample, sequenced in a study of T cell responses to AZD1222 COVID-19 vaccine. TCRdb's copy holds only in-frame clones and misses some; the assay was immunoSEQ multiplex PCR. The table includes approximately 140,000 clones, around 86% detected once. Sequenced material: peripheral blood, taken on day 0 of MenACWY control vaccination. The receptor set was obtained from an adult in good health. CDR3s include the opening cysteine and the closing phenylalanine or tryptophan. A D gene is named only where the DNA matches it firmly. Clone size appears in some rows only: once, few, many, or a class for an expanded clone.

CDR3 | DNA | J | V | size | D
CASRAGQGHGYTF | TGTGCCAGTAGGGCGGGACAGGGGCATGGCTACACCTTC | TRBJ1-2 | TRBV6-5 | NA | TRBD1
CASSLTNTGELFF | TGTGCCAGCAGCCTCACGAACACCGGGGAGCTGTTTTTT | TRBJ2-2 | TRBV11-3 | NA | NA
CSFSIPGGKQYF | TGCAGCTTCTCCATCCCGGGGGGAAAGCAGTACTTC | TRBJ2-7 | TRBV29-1 | few | TRBD2
CASGLGQREGGAGAQHF | TGTGCTAGTGGTTTAGGGCAGCGGGAGGGGGGCGCCGGGGCCCAGCATTTT | TRBJ1-5 | TRBV12-5 | few | NA
CASSSLGTAGEKLFF | TGTGCCAGCAGCTCCCTGGGGACTGCGGGTGAAAAACTGTTTTTT | TRBJ1-4 | TRBV5-6 | once | NA
CASSLPSNTEAFF | TGTGCCAGCAGCTTACCGTCTAACACTGAAGCTTTCTTT | TRBJ1-1 | TRBV7-2 | NA | NA
CASSQGFGGTGNTEAFF | TGTGCCAGCAGCCAAGGGTTCGGCGGGACGGGGAACACTGAAGCTTTCTTT | TRBJ1-1 | TRBV4-2 | NA | NA
CASSLESTTEAFF | TGCGCCAGCAGCTTGGAGAGCACAACTGAAGCTTTCTTT | TRBJ1-1 | TRBV5-1 | NA | NA
CAIGGAERHNEQFF | TGTGCCATCGGAGGAGCGGAAAGGCACAATGAGCAGTTCTTC | TRBJ2-1 | TRBV10-3 | NA | NA
CASSIGRPRQGTYQETQYF | TGTGCCAGTAGTATAGGCCGCCCCCGACAGGGCACTTACCAAGAGACCCAGTACTTC | TRBJ2-5 | TRBV19 | NA | TRBD1
CASRLEVRVGGYGYTF | TGTGCAAGTCGCTTAGAGGTCCGGGTAGGGGGCTATGGCTACACCTTC | TRBJ1-2 | TRBV12-2 | many | NA
CASSSTPGSYNSPLHF | TGTGCCAGCAGCTCCACTCCGGGCTCCTATAATTCACCCCTCCACTTT | TRBJ1-6 | TRBV5-6 | NA | NA
CASRPWTGTEAFF | TGTGCCAGCAGGCCCTGGACAGGGACTGAAGCTTTCTTT | TRBJ1-1 | TRBV13 | NA | TRBD1
CASSESGDYNEQFF | TGTGCCAGCAGTGAATCTGGGGACTACAATGAGCAGTTCTTC | TRBJ2-1 | TRBV25-1 | NA | NA
CASSLISTSSYEQYF | TGTGCCAGCAGTTTAATTTCTACGAGCTCCTACGAGCAGTACTTC | TRBJ2-7 | TRBV28 | NA | NA
CANSEGLAKQEQYF | TGTGCCAACTCCGAGGGACTAGCGAAACAAGAGCAGTACTTC | TRBJ2-7 | TRBV5-4 | NA | TRBD2
CASSPGLAGTAQYF | TGTGCCAGCAGCCCGGGACTAGCGGGGACTGCGCAGTATTTT | TRBJ2-3 | TRBV11-2 | NA | TRBD2
CASSQSEGSQPQHF | TGCGCCAGCAGTCAATCGGAAGGGAGTCAGCCCCAGCATTTT | TRBJ1-5 | TRBV23-1 | once | NA
CASSLTLENTEAFF | TGTGCCAGCAGCTTAACCTTGGAAAACACTGAAGCTTTCTTT | TRBJ1-1 | TRBV7-9 | NA | NA
CARSPERPGNSPLHF | TGTGCCAGGAGCCCGGAAAGACCGGGGAATTCACCCCTCCACTTT | TRBJ1-6 | TRBV2 | once | NA
CASGLGSGSYNEQFF | TGTGCTAGTGGTTTGGGGTCTGGGTCCTACAATGAGCAGTTCTTC | TRBJ2-1 | TRBV12-5 | NA | NA
CASSLSYSGANVLTF | TGTGCCAGCAGCTTGAGTTACTCTGGGGCCAACGTCCTGACTTTC | TRBJ2-6 | TRBV5-4 | NA | NA
CASGSRQETQYF | TGTGCTAGTGGTTCTAGGCAAGAGACCCAGTACTTC | TRBJ2-5 | TRBV12-5 | NA | NA
CASSRLTGELFF | TGTGCCAGCAGCCGCTTGACCGGGGAGCTGTTTTTT | TRBJ2-2 | TRBV7-3 | NA | NA
CASSRTGDGYTF | TGTGCCAGCAGTAGGACAGGGGATGGCTACACCTTC | TRBJ1-2 | TRBV25-1 | NA | TRBD1
CASSSDRGRRGYTF | TGCGCCAGCAGCTCCGACAGGGGGCGCAGAGGCTACACCTTC | TRBJ1-2 | TRBV5-1 | NA | TRBD1
CASNDRRWSLYGYTF | TGTGCCAGTAACGACAGGCGATGGTCCCTCTATGGCTACACCTTC | TRBJ1-2 | TRBV19 | NA | NA
CASSVEGGGQPQHF | TGTGCCAGCAGCGTAGAGGGGGGCGGTCAGCCCCAGCATTTT | TRBJ1-5 | TRBV9 | NA | NA
CASSRGTGYNEQFF | TGCGCCAGCAGCCGAGGGACGGGGTACAATGAGCAGTTCTTC | TRBJ2-1 | TRBV4-1 | NA | NA
CSAEGAGLWGYTF | TGCAGCGCGGAAGGGGCAGGGTTGTGGGGCTACACCTTC | TRBJ1-2 | TRBV29-1 | NA | NA
CASTSGVGTGELFF | TGTGCCAGTACTAGCGGGGTCGGCACCGGGGAGCTGTTTTTT | TRBJ2-2 | TRBV19 | NA | TRBD2
CASSDKDPGIQPQHF | TGTGCCAGCAGCGATAAGGACCCCGGGATTCAGCCCCAGCATTTT | TRBJ1-5 | TRBV2 | NA | NA
CASSLAAGQAEAFF | TGCGCCAGCAGCTTGGCCGCAGGGCAGGCCGAAGCTTTCTTT | TRBJ1-1 | TRBV5-1 | NA | NA
CASSPLLRTGVHEQFF | TGCGCCAGCAGCCCATTATTGCGGACAGGGGTCCATGAGCAGTTCTTC | TRBJ2-1 | TRBV4-1 | NA | TRBD1
CASSTLQVTGELFF | TGTGCCAGCTCAACCCTGCAAGTGACCGGGGAGCTGTTTTTT | TRBJ2-2 | TRBV18 | NA | NA
CAWGQGDIDQPQHF | TGTGCCTGGGGACAGGGGGATATCGATCAGCCCCAGCATTTT | TRBJ1-5 | TRBV30 | NA | TRBD1
CASSSISNTEAFF | TGCGCCAGCAGTTCTATCTCGAACACTGAAGCTTTCTTT | TRBJ1-1 | TRBV5-1 | NA | NA
CATSAGDDTQYF | TGTGCCACCAGTGCTGGGGACGATACGCAGTATTTT | TRBJ2-3 | TRBV24-1 | NA | NA
CASSHPGGGGELFF | TGTGCCAGCAGCCATCCAGGGGGGGGCGGGGAGCTGTTTTTT | TRBJ2-2 | TRBV6-5 | NA | NA
CASSPGLTYNEQFF | TGTGCCAGCAGCCCGGGGCTTACCTACAATGAGCAGTTCTTC | TRBJ2-1 | TRBV11-2 | NA | NA
CASSSIAGGTIETQYF | TGTGCCAGCAGCTCGATAGCGGGGGGTACCATAGAGACCCAGTACTTC | TRBJ2-5 | TRBV7-9 | NA | TRBD2
CSAREYTQYF | TGCAGTGCTAGGGAATATACGCAGTATTTT | TRBJ2-3 | TRBV20-1 | NA | NA
CASSVEGGLYTGELFF | TGTGCCAGCAGCGTAGAAGGGGGCTTATACACCGGGGAGCTGTTTTTT | TRBJ2-2 | TRBV9 | NA | TRBD1
CASSLDRPGLGETQYF | TGCGCCAGCAGCTTAGATAGACCGGGGCTTGGGGAGACCCAGTACTTC | TRBJ2-5 | TRBV5-1 | NA | NA
CASRVDSNQPQHF | TGCGCCAGCAGGGTTGATAGCAATCAGCCCCAGCATTTT | TRBJ1-5 | TRBV5-1 | NA | NA
CASSPRGGEADTQYF | TGCGCCAGCAGCCCGAGGGGGGGTGAAGCAGATACGCAGTATTTT | TRBJ2-3 | TRBV5-1 | NA | NA
CASSSNRGLETQYF | TGTGCCAGCAGCAGCAACAGGGGATTGGAGACCCAGTACTTC | TRBJ2-5 | TRBV9 | NA | TRBD1
CAIQGVEPGRILGYTF | TGTGCCATCCAGGGGGTCGAACCGGGACGGATTTTGGGCTACACCTTC | TRBJ1-2 | TRBV10-3 | NA | TRBD1